This T cell receptor (beta chain) was retrieved from a study of blood T cell repertoires in COVID-19. About the research overall: Samples taken during acute and convalescent COVID-19 were collected in the United States, Italy and Spain. T cells, B-cell-depleted T cells, or PBMCs provided the cDNA or gDNA that served as material.

The germline V gene encodes CDR1 ENHRY and CDR2 SYGVKD. The CDR3 totals 14 residues. Trimming shortened V by 6 bases and J by 8 bases, and 16 bases separated the two germline ends. Original methodology: Amplification from reference gene primers served as the basis for estimated nucleated cell counts. The protocol was immunoSEQ multiplex PCR, while the TCRdb copy is restricted to in-frame clones and leaves out a portion. D and trimming come from the DNA, and the V and J calls and clone size come from that table. The sample carries 40,000 to 65,000 clones, about 86% recorded once. The clonotype comes from a man aged 65 to 79 with active COVID-19. This chain uses TRBV10-3 with TRBJ1-4; D is possibly TRBD1 (5 bases). The specimen was peripheral blood. CDR3 protein: CAIRPGLAGEKLFF. CDR3 in DNA: TGTGCCATCAGGCCGGGACTAGCAGGGGAAAAACTGTTTTTT.